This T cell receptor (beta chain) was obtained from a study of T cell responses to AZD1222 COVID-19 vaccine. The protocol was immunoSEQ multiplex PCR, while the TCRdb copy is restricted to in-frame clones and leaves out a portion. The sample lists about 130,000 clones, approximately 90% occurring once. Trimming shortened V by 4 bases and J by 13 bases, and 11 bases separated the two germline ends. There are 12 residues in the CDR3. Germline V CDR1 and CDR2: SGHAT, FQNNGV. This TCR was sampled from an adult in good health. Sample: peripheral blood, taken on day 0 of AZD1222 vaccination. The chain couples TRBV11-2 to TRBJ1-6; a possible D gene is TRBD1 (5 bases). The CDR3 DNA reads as TGTGCCAGCAGCTCCGGGACCGGGCCCCTCCACTTT. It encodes CASSSGTGPLHF.